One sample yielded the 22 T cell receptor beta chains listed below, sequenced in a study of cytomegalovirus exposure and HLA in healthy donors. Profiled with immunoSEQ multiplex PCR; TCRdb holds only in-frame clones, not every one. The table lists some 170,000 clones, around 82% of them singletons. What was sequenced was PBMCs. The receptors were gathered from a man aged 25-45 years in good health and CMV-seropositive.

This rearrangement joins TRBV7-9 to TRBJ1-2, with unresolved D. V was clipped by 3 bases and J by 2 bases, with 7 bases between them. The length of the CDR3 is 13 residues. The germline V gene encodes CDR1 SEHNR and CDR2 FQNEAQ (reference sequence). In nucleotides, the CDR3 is TGTGCCAGCAGCTTCGGGGAGAACTATGGCTACACCTTC. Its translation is CASSFGENYGYTF.

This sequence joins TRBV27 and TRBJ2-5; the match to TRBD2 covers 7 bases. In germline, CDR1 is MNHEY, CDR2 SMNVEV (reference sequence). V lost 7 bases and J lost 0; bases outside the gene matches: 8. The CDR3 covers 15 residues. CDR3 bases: TGTGCCAGCAAGCGAGCGGGACCGTACCAAGAGACCCAGTACTTC. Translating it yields CASKRAGPYQETQYF.

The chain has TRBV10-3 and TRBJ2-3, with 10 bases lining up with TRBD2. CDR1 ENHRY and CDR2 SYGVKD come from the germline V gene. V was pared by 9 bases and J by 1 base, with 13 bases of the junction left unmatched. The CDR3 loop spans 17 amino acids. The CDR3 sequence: CAIAPSGGGGGTDTQYF. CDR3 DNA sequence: TGTGCCATAGCCCCCAGCGGGGGGGGCGGAGGCACAGATACGCAGTATTTT.

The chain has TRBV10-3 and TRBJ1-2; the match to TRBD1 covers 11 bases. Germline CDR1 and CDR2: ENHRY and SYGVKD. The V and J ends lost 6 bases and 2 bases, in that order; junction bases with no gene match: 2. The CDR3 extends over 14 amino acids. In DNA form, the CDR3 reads TGTGCCATCAGAGGACAGGGGGCAAACTATGGCTACACCTTC. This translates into CAIRGQGANYGYTF.

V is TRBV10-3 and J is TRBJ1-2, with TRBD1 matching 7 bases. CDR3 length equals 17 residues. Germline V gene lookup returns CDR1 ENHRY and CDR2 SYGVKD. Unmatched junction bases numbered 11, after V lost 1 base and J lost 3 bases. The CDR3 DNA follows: TGTGCCATCAGTGAGTGGGCAGGGGGGAATGGCGACTATGGCTACACCTTC. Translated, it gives CAISEWAGGNGDYGYTF.

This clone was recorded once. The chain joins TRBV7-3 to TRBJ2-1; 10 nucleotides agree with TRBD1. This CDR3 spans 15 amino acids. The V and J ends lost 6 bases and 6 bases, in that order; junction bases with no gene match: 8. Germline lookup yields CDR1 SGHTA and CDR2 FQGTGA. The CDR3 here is CASRLGQGLSNEQFF. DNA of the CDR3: TGTGCCAGCAGATTGGGACAGGGGCTGAGCAATGAGCAGTTCTTC.

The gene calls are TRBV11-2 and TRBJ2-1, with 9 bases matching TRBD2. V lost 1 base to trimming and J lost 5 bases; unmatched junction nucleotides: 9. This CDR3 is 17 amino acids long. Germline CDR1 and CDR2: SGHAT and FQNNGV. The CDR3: CASSLVRAGGLNNEQFF. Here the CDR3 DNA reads TGTGCCAGCAGCTTAGTTCGGGCGGGAGGGCTTAACAATGAGCAGTTCTTC. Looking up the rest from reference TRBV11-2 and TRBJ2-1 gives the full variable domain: EAGVAQSPRYKIIEKRQSVAFWCNPISGHATLYWYQQILGQGPKLLIQFQNNGVVDDSQLPKDRFSAERLKGVDSTLKIQPAKLEDSAVYLCASSLVRAGGLNNEQFFGPGTRLTVL.

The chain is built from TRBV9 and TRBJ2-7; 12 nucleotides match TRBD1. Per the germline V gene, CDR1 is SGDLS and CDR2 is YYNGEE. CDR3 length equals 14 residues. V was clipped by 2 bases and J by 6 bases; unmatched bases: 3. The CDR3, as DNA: TGTGCCAGCAGCGTGGGACAGGGGGCGGCCGAGCAGTACTTC. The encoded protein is CASSVGQGAAEQYF.

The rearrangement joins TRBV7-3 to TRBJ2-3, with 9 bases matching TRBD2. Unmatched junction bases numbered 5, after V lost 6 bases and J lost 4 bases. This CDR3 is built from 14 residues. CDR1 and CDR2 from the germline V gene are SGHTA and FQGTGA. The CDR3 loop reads CASSSLAGADTQYF. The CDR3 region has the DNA TGTGCCAGCAGTTCGTTAGCGGGAGCAGATACGCAGTATTTT.

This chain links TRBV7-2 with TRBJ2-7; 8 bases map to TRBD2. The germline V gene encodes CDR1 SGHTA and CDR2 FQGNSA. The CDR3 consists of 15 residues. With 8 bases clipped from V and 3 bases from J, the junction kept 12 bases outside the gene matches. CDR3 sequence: CASGAYEAGVYEQYF. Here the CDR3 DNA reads TGTGCCAGCGGAGCTTACGAAGCGGGGGTCTACGAGCAGTACTTC.

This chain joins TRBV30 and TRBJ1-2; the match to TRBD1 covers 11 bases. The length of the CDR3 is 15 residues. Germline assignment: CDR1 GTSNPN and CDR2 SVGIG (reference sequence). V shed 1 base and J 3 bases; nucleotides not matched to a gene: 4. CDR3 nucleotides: TGTGCCTGGAGTGCCGGGACAGGGGGTCACTATGGCTACACCTTC. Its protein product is CAWSAGTGGHYGYTF.

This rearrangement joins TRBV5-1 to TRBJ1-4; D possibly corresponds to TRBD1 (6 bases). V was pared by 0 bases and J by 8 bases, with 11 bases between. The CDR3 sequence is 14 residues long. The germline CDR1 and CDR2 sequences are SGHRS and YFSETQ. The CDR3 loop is CASSLGGQEEKLFF. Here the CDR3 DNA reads TGCGCCAGCAGCTTGGGGGGGCAAGAAGAAAAACTGTTTTTT.

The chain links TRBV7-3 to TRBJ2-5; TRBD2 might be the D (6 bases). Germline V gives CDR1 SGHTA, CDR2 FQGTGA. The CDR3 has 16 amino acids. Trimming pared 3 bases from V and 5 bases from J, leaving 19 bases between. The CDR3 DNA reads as TGTGCCAGCAGCTTTAAACCTCGGGGGAGTTTTGAGACCCAGTACTTC. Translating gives CASSFKPRGSFETQYF.

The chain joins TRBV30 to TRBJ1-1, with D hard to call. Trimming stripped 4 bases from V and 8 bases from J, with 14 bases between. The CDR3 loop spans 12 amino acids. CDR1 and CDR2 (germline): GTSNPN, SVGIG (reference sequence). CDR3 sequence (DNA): TGTGCCTGGATTCTGGGAGGACCGGAAGCTTTCTTT. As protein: CAWILGGPEAFF.

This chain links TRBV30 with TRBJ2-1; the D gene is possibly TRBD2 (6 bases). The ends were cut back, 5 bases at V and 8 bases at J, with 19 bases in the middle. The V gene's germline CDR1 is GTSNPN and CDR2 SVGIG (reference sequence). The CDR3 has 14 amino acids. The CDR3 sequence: CAWGGTTRSHEQFF. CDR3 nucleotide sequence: TGTGCCTGGGGCGGGACGACCCGCTCTCATGAGCAGTTCTTC.

The CDR3 loop is CASSFQDPAYEQYF. The DNA for the CDR3 is TGTGCCAGCAGCTTCCAGGATCCCGCCTACGAGCAGTACTTC. This rearrangement joins TRBV7-9 to TRBJ2-7, with D unresolved. The germline CDR1 and CDR2 sequences are SEHNR and FQNEAQ (reference sequence). The CDR3 has 14 residues. V lost 3 bases and J 2 bases, leaving 11 bases between the germline ends.

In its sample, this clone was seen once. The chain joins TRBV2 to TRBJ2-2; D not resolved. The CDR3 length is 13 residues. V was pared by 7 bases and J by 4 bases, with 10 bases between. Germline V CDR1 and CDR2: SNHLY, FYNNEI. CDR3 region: CASTLEATGELFF. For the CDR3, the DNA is TGTGCCAGCACCCTAGAGGCCACCGGGGAGCTGTTTTTT.

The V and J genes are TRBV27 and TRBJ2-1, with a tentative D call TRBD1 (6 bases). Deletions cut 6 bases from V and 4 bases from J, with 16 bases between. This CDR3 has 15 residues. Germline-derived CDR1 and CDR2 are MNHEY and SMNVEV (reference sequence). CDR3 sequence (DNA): TGTGCCAGCAGACCTCGGGACACGGGATACAATGAGCAGTTCTTC. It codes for CASRPRDTGYNEQFF.

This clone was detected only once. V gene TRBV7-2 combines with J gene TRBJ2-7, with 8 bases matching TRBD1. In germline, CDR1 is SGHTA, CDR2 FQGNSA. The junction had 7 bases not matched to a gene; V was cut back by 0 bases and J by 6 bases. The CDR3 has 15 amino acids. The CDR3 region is CASSLARGQGGEQYF. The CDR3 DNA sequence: TGTGCCAGCAGCTTAGCCCGTGGACAGGGCGGCGAGCAGTACTTC.

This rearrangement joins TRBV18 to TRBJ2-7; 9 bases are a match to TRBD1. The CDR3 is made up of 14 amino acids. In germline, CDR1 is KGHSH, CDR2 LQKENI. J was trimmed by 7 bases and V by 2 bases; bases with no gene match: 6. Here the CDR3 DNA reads TGTGCCAGCTCACCAGGGACAGGGCTGGTTGAGCAGTACTTC. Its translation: CASSPGTGLVEQYF.

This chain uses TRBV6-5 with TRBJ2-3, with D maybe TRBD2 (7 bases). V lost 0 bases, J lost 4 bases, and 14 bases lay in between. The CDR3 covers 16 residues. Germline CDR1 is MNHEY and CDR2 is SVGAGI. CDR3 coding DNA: TGTGCCAGCAGTTACTCAGGGGGGGCAGGGGCAGATACGCAGTATTTT. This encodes CASSYSGGAGADTQYF.

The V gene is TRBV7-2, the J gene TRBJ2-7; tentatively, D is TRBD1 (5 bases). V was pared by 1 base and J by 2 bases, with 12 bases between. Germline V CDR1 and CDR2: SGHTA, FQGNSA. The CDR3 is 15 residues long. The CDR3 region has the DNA TGTGCCAGCAGCTTAGTCGAAACAGGCGCCTACGAGCAGTACTTC. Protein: CASSLVETGAYEQYF.